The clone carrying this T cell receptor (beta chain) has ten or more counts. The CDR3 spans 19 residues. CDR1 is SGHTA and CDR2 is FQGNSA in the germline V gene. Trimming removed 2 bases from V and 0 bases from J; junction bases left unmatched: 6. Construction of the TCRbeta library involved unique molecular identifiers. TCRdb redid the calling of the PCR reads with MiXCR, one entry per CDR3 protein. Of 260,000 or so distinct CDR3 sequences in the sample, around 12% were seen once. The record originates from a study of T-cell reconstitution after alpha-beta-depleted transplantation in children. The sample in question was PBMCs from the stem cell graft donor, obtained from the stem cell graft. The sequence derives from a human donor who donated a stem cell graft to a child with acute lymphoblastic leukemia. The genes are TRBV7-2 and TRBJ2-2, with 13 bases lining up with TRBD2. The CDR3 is CASSLRTSGGHTNTGELFF. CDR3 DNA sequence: TGTGCCAGCAGCTTAAGGACTAGCGGGGGCCATACGAACACCGGGGAGCTGTTTTTT.